This is a list of T cell receptor beta chains from one sample in a study of ipilimumab plus nivolumab after autologous stem cell transplantation. Sequencing used immunoSEQ multiplex PCR; TCRdb keeps in-frame clones, though not all of them. In the table there are 9,000 to 9,500 clones, 60% to 70% of which are singletons. The specimen comprised PBMCs, sampled in a trial of ipilimumab plus nivolumab as post-transplant consolidation. These receptors originate from a female donor with multiple myeloma. The CDR3 runs from the conserved cysteine through the conserved F or W. The order of the fields is V gene, J gene, clone size, CDR3 protein. A clone size is listed for some rows: how often the clone was seen (once, few, many), or a class if it is expanded.

>TRBV6-6|TRBJ2-1|-
CASRRGSYEQFF
>TRBV25-1|TRBJ1-2|few
CASSGDSSGYGYTF
>TRBV28|-|-
CASSDVVSYEQYF
>TRBV19|TRBJ2-1|-
CASSIGGASGISTGSYNEQFF
>TRBV27|TRBJ2-7|-
CASCRTGNIYEQYF
>TRBV19|TRBJ1-1|medium-sized
CASSVNRGLAGNTEAFF
>TRBV29-1|TRBJ2-1|-
CSVAVAASYNEQFF
>TRBV4-2|TRBJ1-5|-
CASSQGLSNQPQHF
>TRBV7-9|TRBJ2-7|-
CASSLEGGGYEQYF
>TRBV5-8|TRBJ1-3|once
CASSPGTGWGSGNTIYF
>TRBV2|TRBJ2-7|medium-sized
CASSEASGFSYEQYF
>TRBV27|TRBJ2-7|-
CASSLTGLREQYF
>TRBV2|TRBJ2-7|-
CASSEVDEQYF
>TRBV5-1|TRBJ2-2|-
CASSGASGTRPATGELFF
>TRBV7-2|TRBJ1-3|-
CASKKTGSGNTIYF
>TRBV11-3|TRBJ2-7|-
CASSQGAGGAYEQYF
>TRBV5-6|TRBJ2-1|-
CASSLAALKGQFF
>TRBV5-1|-|-
CASTNVGLSYEQYF
>TRBV5-1|TRBJ1-2|-
CAGGQGEIYGYTF
>TRBV11-3|TRBJ2-5|-
CASSLVAGGQETQYF
>TRBV11-3|TRBJ2-1|medium-sized
CASSSPSGRSYNEQFF
>TRBV19|TRBJ2-2|-
CASSIDSNRRELFF
>TRBV28|TRBJ2-5|-
CASTPGSNRQETQYF
>TRBV19|TRBJ1-6|-
CASRPGTGNSPLHF
>TRBV7-2|TRBJ1-1|-
CASSFGEQGEAFF
>TRBV29-1|TRBJ2-5|-
CSVGGTQETQYF
>TRBV19|TRBJ2-2|once
CASQMTGGGLLGELFF
>TRBV7-2|TRBJ1-5|-
CASSLAGQNQPQHF
>TRBV11-3|TRBJ2-2|-
CASSLQRANTGELFF
>TRBV20-1|TRBJ2-5|few
CSGLEKETQYF
>TRBV4-3|TRBJ2-5|few
CASSQGGSSGTQYF
>TRBV6-5|TRBJ2-7|once
CASRGLAGGGYEQYF
>TRBV5-4|TRBJ1-6|few
CASSLQGTNSPLHF
>TRBV20-1|TRBJ2-5|-
CSSRRAETQYF
>TRBV5-1|TRBJ1-4|-
CASSGQEQEKLFF